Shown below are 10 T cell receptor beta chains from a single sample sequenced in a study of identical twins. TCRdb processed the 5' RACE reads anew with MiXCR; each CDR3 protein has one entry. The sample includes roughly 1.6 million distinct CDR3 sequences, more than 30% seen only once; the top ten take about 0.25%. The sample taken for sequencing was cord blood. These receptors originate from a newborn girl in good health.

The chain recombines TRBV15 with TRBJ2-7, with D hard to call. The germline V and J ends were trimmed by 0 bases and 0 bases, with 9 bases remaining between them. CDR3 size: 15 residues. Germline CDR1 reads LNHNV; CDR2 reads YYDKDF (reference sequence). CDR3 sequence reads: CATSREVRSSYEQYF. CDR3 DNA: TGTGCCACCAGCAGAGAAGTGAGGAGCTCCTACGAGCAGTACTTC.

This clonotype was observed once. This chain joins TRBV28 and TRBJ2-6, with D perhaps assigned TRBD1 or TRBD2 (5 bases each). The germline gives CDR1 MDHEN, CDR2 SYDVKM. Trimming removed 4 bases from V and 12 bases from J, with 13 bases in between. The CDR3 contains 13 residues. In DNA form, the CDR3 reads TGTGCCAGCAGTTCCCTCGGGGCGATCGTCCTGACTTTC. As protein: CASSSLGAIVLTF.

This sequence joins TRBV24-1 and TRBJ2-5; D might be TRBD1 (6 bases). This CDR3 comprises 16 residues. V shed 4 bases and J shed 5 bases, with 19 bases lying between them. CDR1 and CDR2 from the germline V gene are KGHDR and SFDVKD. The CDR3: CATSDPTGPSGETQYF. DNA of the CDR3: TGTGCCACCAGTGACCCGACAGGACCTTCGGGGGAGACCCAGTACTTC.

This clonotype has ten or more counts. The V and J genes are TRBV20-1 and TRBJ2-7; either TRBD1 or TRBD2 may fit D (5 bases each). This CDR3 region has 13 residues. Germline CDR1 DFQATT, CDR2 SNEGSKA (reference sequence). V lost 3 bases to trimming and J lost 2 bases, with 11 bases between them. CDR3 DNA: TGCAGTGCTAGGGGCTCGGGACCCTACGAGCAGTACTTC. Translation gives CSARGSGPYEQYF.

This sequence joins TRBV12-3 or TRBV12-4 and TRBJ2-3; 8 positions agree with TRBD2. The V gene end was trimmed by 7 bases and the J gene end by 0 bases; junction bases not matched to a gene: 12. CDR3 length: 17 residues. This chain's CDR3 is CASTPGEVAGSTDTQYF. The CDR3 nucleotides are TGTGCCAGCACCCCGGGGGAGGTAGCGGGAAGCACAGATACGCAGTATTTT.

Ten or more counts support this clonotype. The CDR3 is CASSNGGGSYEQYF. In DNA form, the CDR3 reads TGTGCCAGCAGCAATGGGGGGGGGTCCTACGAGCAGTACTTC. V is TRBV7-2 and J is TRBJ2-7, with 7 bases matching TRBD2. Looked up from germline, CDR1 is SGHTA and CDR2 is FQGNSA. Germline trimming cut 5 bases from V and 1 base from J; bases unmatched to any gene: 5. This CDR3 contains 14 residues.

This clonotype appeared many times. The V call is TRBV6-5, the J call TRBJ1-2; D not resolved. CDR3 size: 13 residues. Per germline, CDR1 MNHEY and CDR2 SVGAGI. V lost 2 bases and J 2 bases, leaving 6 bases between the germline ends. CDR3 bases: TGTGCCAGCAGTTACCGGGAGAACTATGGCTACACCTTC. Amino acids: CASSYRENYGYTF.

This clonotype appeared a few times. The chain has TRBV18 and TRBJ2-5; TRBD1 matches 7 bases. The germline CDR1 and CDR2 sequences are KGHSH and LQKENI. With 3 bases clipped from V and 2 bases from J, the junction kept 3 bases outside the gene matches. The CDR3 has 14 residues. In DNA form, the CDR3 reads TGTGCCAGCTCACCTCAGACAGGGCAAGAGACCCAGTACTTC. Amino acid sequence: CASSPQTGQETQYF.

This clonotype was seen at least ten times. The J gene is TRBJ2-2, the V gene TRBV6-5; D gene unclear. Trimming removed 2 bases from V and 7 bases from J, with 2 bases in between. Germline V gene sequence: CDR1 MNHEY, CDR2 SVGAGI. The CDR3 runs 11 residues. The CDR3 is CASSYGGELFF. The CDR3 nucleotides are TGTGCCAGCAGTTACGGCGGGGAGCTGTTTTTT.

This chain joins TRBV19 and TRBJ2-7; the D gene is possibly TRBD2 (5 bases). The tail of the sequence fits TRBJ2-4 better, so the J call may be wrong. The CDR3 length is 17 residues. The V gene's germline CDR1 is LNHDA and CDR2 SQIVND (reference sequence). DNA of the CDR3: TGTGCCAGTAGTATAGGAGGCGGGCGCCTAACCAAAAACATTCAGTACTTC. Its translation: CASSIGGGRLTKNIQYF.